This paragraph covers one TCR beta chain sequence. This clone was counted at least ten times. There is no known antigen for this receptor. No clone much larger than this one lies a single base away; base qualities are absent. The germline V gene (reference sequence) yields SGHNT for CDR1 and YYREEE for CDR2. The CDR3 numbers 15 residues from cysteine through phenylalanine. The sequence is cut down to CDR3 DNA, 45 bases in frame from base 1. Unmatched junction bases come to 7, with V trimmed by 3 bases and J by 3 bases. Related bone marrow donors provided peripheral blood samples on the day of marrow donation. Peripheral blood and bone marrow mononuclear cells were isolated by Ficoll-Hypaque density centrifugation and cryopreserved. Genomic DNA was the input for TRB sequencing, which was run either with the immunoSEQ assay at survey resolution or with the hsTCRB kit. The paper's processing steps were these. The immunoSEQ software handled initial read processing, and the LymphoSeq R package was used for repertoire analyses. Clonality was computed as 1 minus normalized Shannon entropy, and a Gini coefficient was also calculated for each TRB dataset. Phenotypes of unsorted samples were inferred by mapping TRB sequences from sorted subsets of the recipient or donor onto unsorted samples of the same recipient. As stored in TCRdb, this immuneACCESS dataset retains in-frame rearrangements with V and J assigned. A fraction of the clones does not appear; measured against another copy, unresolved V genes explain less than half of the discrepancy, and the remainder lacks a known reason. V and J calls and clone size are copied from that table; D and trimming were computed from the DNA. The table shows roughly 35,000 clones here, with no singletons. The ten largest clones represent 6% to 8.5% of the sample.

The sample originates from a study of T cells after posttransplantation cyclophosphamide listed by TCRdb under 2016. Describing the broader study: The study tracked T cell repertoire reconstitution by TRB sequencing after myeloablative bone marrow transplantation using posttransplantation cyclophosphamide as GVHD prophylaxis. Because TRA and TRB clonality were tightly correlated in fewer than ten samples, subsequent TCR analyses were focused on TRB only. Antigen receptor sequencing was done on samples from 35 PTCy-treated patients and from roughly 17 related bone marrow donors of those patients. Up to 3 additional blood samples from 2 to 5.2 years after transplant were also TRB-sequenced in 3 patients, as was pretransplant blood from several patients. Public TRB sequences were checked against a database of over 3,600 sequences associated with responses to pathogens, tumor antigens, self-antigens and alloantigens. Blood from all 35 or so PTCy patients who had 1-year posttransplant specimens underwent TRB sequencing.

Study-wide conclusions, independent of this receptor: The TRB repertoires of T cells infiltrating skin or the GI tract showed only limited overlap with the TRB repertoires found in blood. At 1-2 months, donor-recipient similarity was low but rose over the first year, and the later blood repertoires were often dominated by donor CD8+ memory clones. Across 45 patients, recipient CMV seropositivity and CMV reactivation were highly associated with TRB clonality; PTCy diversity was similar to CNI/methotrexate controls.

The chain is assembled from TRBV5-4 and TRBJ2-3, and TRBD1 matches 7 of the central bases. The sample taken for sequencing was PBMCs. The source is a woman between 45 and 60 years old in good health and a related stem cell transplant donor. CDR3 reads: CASSWDSVSTDTQYF. The bases are TGTGCCAGCAGCTGGGACAGCGTGTCTACAGATACGCAGTATTTT.